Shown below are 30 T cell receptor beta chains from a single sample sequenced in a study of blood T cells in healthy people across ages. For the second PCR, which ran for 7 to 11 cycles, a sample-barcoded 5' primer and a J-beta primer mix were used. Via MiXCR, TCRdb re-called the 5' RACE reads, giving one row per CDR3 protein. The sample holds 700,000 to 850,000 distinct CDR3 sequences, approximately 35% seen once. Sequenced sample: blood. The receptor source for this set is a man between 18 and 29 years old in good health.

This clonotype has ten or more counts. The chain uses TRBV7-2 and TRBJ2-3, with no clear D. Germline V gives CDR1 SGHTA, CDR2 FQGNSA. Trimming took 2 bases from V and 5 from J, leaving 8 bases between them. This CDR3 is 13 amino acids long. The CDR3 coding sequence is TGTGCCAGCAGCTTAAAAAGGGTAGATACGCAGTATTTT. The encoded protein is CASSLKRVDTQYF.

This clonotype was recorded only once. The chain carries TRBV7-2 and TRBJ2-5; D perhaps matches TRBD1 (5 bases). CDR1 and CDR2 from the germline V gene are SGHTA and FQGNSA. The V end lost 5 bases, the J end lost 2 bases, and 18 bases lay between the germline ends. CDR3 length: 16 residues. This CDR3 is CASSKAWGEAQETQYF. CDR3 DNA sequence: TGTGCCAGCAGCAAAGCTTGGGGCGAGGCTCAAGAGACCCAGTACTTC.

CDR3 region: CASSEAPGATAEAFF. DNA for the CDR3: TGTGCCAGCAGTGAGGCCCCAGGGGCCACGGCTGAAGCTTTCTTT. V usage is TRBV12-3 or TRBV12-4 and J usage is TRBJ1-1; possibly TRBD1 for D (6 bases). Trimming took off 5 bases at V and 6 bases at J, with 19 bases between the two ends. CDR3 size: 15 residues.

This clonotype was picked up many times. This chain connects TRBV2 to TRBJ2-1; D is unclear. Trimming took off 7 bases at V and 8 bases at J, with 15 bases between the two ends. The V gene's germline CDR1 is SNHLY and CDR2 FYNNEI. This CDR3 contains 13 residues. CDR3 bases: TGTGCCAGCACCTCCAGACGGACGGATGAGCAGTTCTTC. It is translated as CASTSRRTDEQFF.

A note on this clonotype: Given a much more abundant clone one base away, this may be a read error. This chain connects TRBV5-1 to TRBJ1-2; D may be TRBD1 (6 bases). V lost 4 bases and J 1 base, leaving 11 bases between the germline ends. Germline V gives CDR1 SGHRS, CDR2 YFSETQ. The CDR3 has 14 residues. The CDR3 bases are TGCGCCAGCAGCGTGGGGACAAATAACTATGGCTACACCTTC. Translating it yields CASSVGTNNYGYTF.

The chain links TRBV4-3 to TRBJ2-1, with TRBD2 identical over 9 bases. Trimming at V came to 0 bases and at J to 12 bases, leaving 12 bases not matched to a gene. This CDR3 comprises 16 residues. Germline loops: CDR1 LGHNA, CDR2 YSLEER. In DNA, the CDR3 is TGCGCCAGCAGCCAAGAACCGGGACTAGCCGGTACCGCGCAGTTCTTC. Amino acids: CASSQEPGLAGTAQFF.

This clonotype was found a few times. The V call is TRBV10-3, the J call TRBJ2-1; D tentatively reads TRBD1 or TRBD2 (5 bases each). The end of the DNA is better explained by TRBJ2-7, so the J call may be wrong. This CDR3 is built from 16 residues. Germline V gene lookup returns CDR1 ENHRY and CDR2 SYGVKD. The CDR3 region has the DNA TGTGCCATCCTGGGGACCGAGGGAGCGTCCTACAATGAGCAGTACTTC. Protein product: CAILGTEGASYNEQYF.

This clonotype occurred a few times. The V gene is TRBV20-1, the J gene TRBJ2-7; 9 nucleotides line up with TRBD1. The CDR3 totals 14 residues. The V and J ends lost 2 bases and 5 bases, in that order; junction bases with no gene match: 7. The germline V gene has CDR1 DFQATT and CDR2 SNEGSKA (reference sequence). Here the CDR3 DNA reads TGCAGTGCTAGAATCGGGACAGGGTGGGACGAGCAGTACTTC. Amino acid sequence: CSARIGTGWDEQYF.

The chain is built from TRBV14 and TRBJ1-2; D call uncertain. The CDR3 spans 14 residues. Germline-derived CDR1 and CDR2 are SGHDN and FVKESK. V was clipped by 4 bases and J by 4 bases, with 13 bases between them. The CDR3 DNA reads TGTGCCAGCAGCCGGCCCTCCGACATCTATGGCTACACCTTC. It is translated as CASSRPSDIYGYTF.

Concerning this clonotype: A much larger clone is a single base away; this may be a read error. CDR3 nucleotides: TGCGCCAGCAGCCAAGACCTGGCGGTTGAGACCCAGTTCTTC. It is translated as CASSQDLAVETQFF. The chain has TRBV4-1 and TRBJ2-1, with D hard to call. This CDR3 has 14 residues. V was trimmed by 0 bases and J by 13 bases, leaving 16 bases between them. CDR1 and CDR2 from the germline V gene are MGHRA and YSYEKL.

To note about this clonotype: Given a much more abundant clone one base away, this may be a read error. This chain uses TRBV3-1 with TRBJ2-7; perhaps TRBD2 as D (6 bases). The closer fit of TRBJ2-5 to the DNA end suggests the J call may be wrong. Germline CDR1 and CDR2: LGHDT and YNNKEL (reference sequence). This CDR3 contains 15 residues. CDR3 sequence reads: CASSPIGTRGKTQYF. For the CDR3, the DNA is TGTGCCAGCAGCCCCATCGGGACTCGAGGGAAGACCCAGTACTTC.

A few counts support this clonotype. This chain uses TRBV12-3 or TRBV12-4 with TRBJ1-5; D is possibly TRBD1 (6 bases). V gave up 1 base and J gave up 3 bases, with 10 bases separating them. The CDR3 has 15 amino acids. The CDR3 nucleotides read TGTGCCAGCAGTTTAGTCAGGGGAGTCAATCAGCCCCAGCATTTT. Translated, it gives CASSLVRGVNQPQHF.

This clonotype was seen many times. The J gene is TRBJ2-1, the V gene TRBV20-1; D is perhaps TRBD2 (5 bases). The CDR3 is 16 residues long. Germline CDR1 DFQATT, CDR2 SNEGSKA (reference sequence). V was trimmed by 3 bases and J by 0 bases, leaving 15 bases between them. The CDR3 reads CSAREDGTDSYNEQFF. As DNA, the CDR3 is TGCAGTGCTAGGGAGGATGGTACCGACTCCTACAATGAGCAGTTCTTC.

This clonotype has only a few counts. The genes are TRBV9 and TRBJ1-1, with D hard to call. The CDR3 has 13 residues. V lost 0 bases to trimming and J lost 0 bases, with 3 bases between them. Germline V CDR1 and CDR2: SGDLS, YYNGEE. This chain's CDR3 is CASSVVMNTEAFF. DNA of the CDR3: TGTGCCAGCAGCGTAGTAATGAACACTGAAGCTTTCTTT.

This clonotype has a count of ten or more. The junction departs from germline at one end; a sequencing error may be responsible. V and J are TRBV7-2 and TRBJ2-2; unclear D gene. The CDR3 covers 14 residues. Germline-derived CDR1 and CDR2 are SGHTA and FQGNSA. CDR3 in amino acids: CASSLQGNTGELFF. The CDR3 nucleotides read TGCGCCAGCAGCTTACAAGGGAACACCGGGGAGCTGTTTTTT.

A note on this clonotype: This clone may be a read error of a much larger clone one base away. The chain has TRBV6-5 and TRBJ2-3; D remains ambiguous. The length of the CDR3 is 16 residues. V lost 0 bases and J 3 bases, leaving 13 bases between the germline ends. The germline CDR1 and CDR2 sequences are MNHEY and SVGAGI. The DNA of the CDR3 is TGTGCCAGCAGTTACTCGGGGTTAGTTGAGACAGATACGCAGTATTTT. It is translated as CASSYSGLVETDTQYF.

The chain combines TRBV7-9 with TRBJ1-4; D ambiguous. The CDR3 has 15 residues. Deletions cut 5 bases from V and 4 bases from J, with 14 bases between. Germline loops: CDR1 SEHNR, CDR2 FQNEAQ (reference sequence). The CDR3 spells CASSRLEGYNEKLFF. The CDR3 DNA follows: TGTGCCAGCAGCCGCCTGGAGGGTTATAATGAAAAACTGTTTTTT. The complete variable domain, with remaining parts taken from reference TRBV7-9 and TRBJ1-4, reads DTGVSQNPRHKITKRGQNVTFRCDPISEHNRLYWYRQTLGQGPEFLTYFQNEAQLEKSRLLSDRFSAERPKGSFSTLEIQRTEQGDSAMYLCASSRLEGYNEKLFFGSGTQLSVL.

V usage is TRBV5-5 and J usage is TRBJ2-4; 9 nucleotides line up with TRBD2. The trim removed 4 bases at V and 6 bases at J, leaving 11 bases unmatched. The germline V gene encodes CDR1 SGHKS and CDR2 YYEKEE (reference sequence). The CDR3 totals 16 residues. The CDR3 sequence: CASSLGERGATNIQYF. Written as DNA, the CDR3 is TGTGCCAGCAGCCTAGGGGAGCGGGGGGCGACAAACATTCAGTACTTC.

The chain combines TRBV4-1 with TRBJ1-4, with 12 nucleotides matching TRBD1. Germline CDR1 MGHRA, CDR2 YSYEKL. J lost 8 bases, V lost 4 bases, and 11 bases had no gene match. The CDR3 length is 17 residues. The DNA of the CDR3 is TGCGCCAGCAGCCCCGGGACAGGGGGCGACTTGTTCGAAAAACTGTTTTTT. Its translation: CASSPGTGGDLFEKLFF.

This chain joins TRBV6-5 and TRBJ2-1, with 12 bases matching TRBD2. The CDR3 has 14 amino acids. Germline CDR1 reads MNHEY; CDR2 reads SVGAGI. With V trimmed by 6 bases and J by 6 bases, 3 bases remained unmatched. CDR3 nucleotides: TGTGCCAGCAGCGGACTAGCGGGGCGCAATGAGCAGTTCTTC. Its translation: CASSGLAGRNEQFF.

This clonotype was detected only a few times. The J gene is TRBJ2-7, the V gene TRBV12-3 or TRBV12-4; a weak D match, TRBD1 (5 bases). The end of the DNA fits TRBJ2-5 better, so the J call may be wrong. This CDR3 comprises 14 residues. The CDR3 reads CASSVRQGEKTQYF. The CDR3 coding sequence is TGTGCCAGCAGTGTACGGCAGGGTGAGAAGACCCAGTACTTC.

The rearrangement joins TRBV7-9 to TRBJ2-3; no reliable D call. Germline V gene sequence: CDR1 SEHNR, CDR2 FQNEAQ (reference sequence). V was shortened by 1 base and J by 5 bases, with 7 bases between the two germline ends. The CDR3 totals 13 residues. Here the CDR3 DNA reads TGTGCCAGCAGCTTAGTAGGAGAAGATACGCAGTATTTT. Residues: CASSLVGEDTQYF.

This clonotype was observed a handful of times. The J gene is TRBJ1-1, the V gene TRBV12-3 or TRBV12-4, with D tentatively TRBD1 (5 bases). V lost 2 bases to trimming and J lost 11 bases, with 15 bases between them. This CDR3 region has 13 residues. CDR3 sequence: CASSLISPGDAFF. Here the CDR3 DNA reads TGTGCCAGCAGTTTAATCAGTCCGGGGGACGCTTTCTTT.

The chain has TRBV10-3 and TRBJ2-2, with 10 nucleotides matching TRBD2. Per the germline V gene, CDR1 is ENHRY and CDR2 is SYGVKD. After removal of 4 bases from V and 5 bases from J, the junction contained 7 bases not matched to a gene. The CDR3 length is 16 residues. The CDR3 bases are TGTGCCATCAGTGCAGGAGCTAGCGGGGGAACCGGGGAGCTGTTTTTT. Amino acid sequence: CAISAGASGGTGELFF.

This chain uses TRBV27 with TRBJ2-3; D is perhaps TRBD2 (6 bases). CDR3 length: 14 residues. Trimming stripped 2 bases from V and 5 bases from J, with 11 bases between. The germline V gene has CDR1 MNHEY and CDR2 SMNVEV (reference sequence). DNA of the CDR3: TGTGCCAGCAGTTTAGAACAGGAGGGAGATACGCAGTATTTT. This translates into CASSLEQEGDTQYF.

The V gene is TRBV12-3 or TRBV12-4, the J gene TRBJ2-5; 7 bases match TRBD1. The J call may be wrong; the DNA end is better matched by TRBJ2-7. This CDR3 is 13 amino acids long. CDR3 nucleotide sequence: TGTGCCAGCAGTTTTGACAGGGTCTCCGAGCAGTACTTC. Its translation: CASSFDRVSEQYF.

Details on this clonotype: A junction end diverges from the germline sequence, so it may reflect a read error. The CDR3, as DNA: TGTGCCAGCATTTTAGAGGGCACGACCCAGTACTTC. Translation: CASILEGTTQYF. J is TRBJ2-7 and V is TRBV12-3 or TRBV12-4, with D possibly matching TRBD2 (5 bases). The end of the DNA is better explained by TRBJ2-5, so the J call may be wrong. The length of the CDR3 is 12 residues.

The V gene is TRBV6-6, the J gene TRBJ2-4, with TRBD1 matching 7 bases. The V and J ends lost 8 bases and 2 bases, in that order; junction bases with no gene match: 6. The germline V gene has CDR1 MNHNY and CDR2 SVGAGI (reference sequence). The CDR3 length is 14 residues. The CDR3 DNA is TGTGCCAGCTTAGACAGGGCAACCAAAAACATTCAGTACTTC. The encoded protein is CASLDRATKNIQYF.

On this clonotype: Just one base apart from a much larger clone, this may be a read error. This chain links TRBV28 with TRBJ2-1, with a weak D call TRBD1 (6 bases). CDR3 length: 15 residues. Trimming shortened V by 8 bases and J by 7 bases, and 21 bases separated the two germline ends. In germline, CDR1 is MDHEN, CDR2 SYDVKM. The CDR3 nucleotides are TGTGCCAGCCGTTCACCAGGGGACACCATGAATGAGCAGTTCTTC. Amino acids: CASRSPGDTMNEQFF.

The chain links TRBV7-2 to TRBJ2-1; D is unresolved. CDR1 and CDR2 (germline): SGHTA, FQGNSA. V dropped 4 bases and J dropped 2 bases, with 12 bases sitting between them. CDR3 length: 15 residues. CDR3 amino acids: CASSSRGGPYNEQFF. The CDR3 DNA is TGTGCCAGCAGCTCCCGCGGTGGCCCCTACAATGAGCAGTTCTTC.